The 2 T cell receptor beta chains given below trace back to one sample, sequenced in a study of cytomegalovirus exposure and HLA in healthy donors. The primer mix had 60 Vbeta and 13 Jbeta primers. Generated by immunoSEQ multiplex PCR, the TCRdb table keeps only in-frame clones and is missing some. The sample records around 190,000 clones, around 77% being singletons. Specimen: PBMCs. Source of these receptors: a woman in her twenties or thirties in good health and CMV-seronegative.

The chain combines TRBV19 with TRBJ1-2; the match to TRBD1 covers 11 bases. The CDR3 runs 13 residues. Germline V gives CDR1 LNHDA, CDR2 SQIVND (reference sequence). V gave up 6 bases and J gave up 6 bases; unmatched junction bases: 3. The CDR3, as DNA: TGTGCCAGTAGGGGACAGGGGGTCCATGGCTACACCTTC. Translated: CASRGQGVHGYTF.

The rearrangement uses TRBV18 and TRBJ1-5, with 9 bases matching TRBD1. The junction had 4 bases not matched to a gene; V was cut back by 6 bases and J by 4 bases. This CDR3 comprises 14 residues. Germline CDR1 KGHSH, CDR2 LQKENI. The CDR3 here is CASSQGTGNQPQHF. CDR3 bases: TGTGCCAGCTCGCAAGGGACAGGGAATCAGCCCCAGCATTTT.